Listed below are T cell receptor beta chains from one sample, sequenced in a study of shared clonotypes between healthy human individuals. The repertoire was sequenced with immunoSEQ multiplex PCR; TCRdb's copy has only in-frame clones and lacks some. Here the sample spans hundreds of thousands of clones, less than 85% being singletons. Sequencing used memory CD4+ T cells sorted from blood. These receptors were taken from a woman in her twenties or thirties in good health. The CDR3 runs from the conserved cysteine through the conserved F or W. Fields, in order: V gene, clone size, J gene, D gene, CDR3 DNA, CDR3 protein. A D gene is named only where the DNA matches it firmly. A clone size is listed for some rows: how often the clone was seen (once, few, many), or a class if it is expanded.

TRBV11-2	.	TRBJ1-2	.	TGTGCCAGCAGCCAAGTTTTGGAAAACTATGGCTACACCTTC	CASSQVLENYGYTF
TRBV6-1	.	TRBJ2-5	TRBD1	TGTGCCAGCAGTGACGGACAGGTAGAGACCCAGTACTTC	CASSDGQVETQYF
TRBV4-2	many	TRBJ2-7	TRBD2	TGTGCCAGCAGCCGATCTTTAGGACTAGCGGCCTACGAGCAGTACTTC	CASSRSLGLAAYEQYF
TRBV11-2	.	TRBJ2-3	.	TGTGCCAGCAGCTTAGTGGTTACTAGCACAGATACGCAGTATTTT	CASSLVVTSTDTQYF
TRBV7-2	.	TRBJ1-5	.	TGTGCCAGCTGGAGACAAGGCAATCAGCCCCAGCATTTT	CASWRQGNQPQHF
TRBV19	.	TRBJ2-5	TRBD2	TGTGCCACCAAGAGTGGGGCGGGAGTTGTGACCCAGTACTTC	CATKSGAGVVTQYF
TRBV29-1	.	TRBJ1-1	TRBD1	TGCAGCGCCCGTAGGACAGGCACTGAAGCTTTCTTT	CSARRTGTEAFF
TRBV28	.	TRBJ1-2	.	TGTGCCAGCAGTTTAGGCAGGGGCTACACCTTC	CASSLGRGYTF
TRBV10-3	.	TRBJ2-7	TRBD2	TGTGCCATCAGACCTAGCGGGAGGTCCGCCTACGAGCAGTACTTC	CAIRPSGRSAYEQYF
TRBV11-2	once	TRBJ1-2	TRBD1	TGTGCCAGCACCCACGGGACAGGGGGTGGGAACTATGGCTACACCTTC	CASTHGTGGGNYGYTF
TRBV28	.	TRBJ1-2	.	TGTGCCAGCAGTTTACGGCAGCGCCGAAGAGCTAACTATGGCTACACCTTC	CASSLRQRRRANYGYTF
TRBV6-5	.	TRBJ2-7	.	TGTGCCAGCAGTTACTCGAGGGATTCCTACGAGCAGTACTTC	CASSYSRDSYEQYF
TRBV28	.	TRBJ2-2	TRBD1	TGTGCCAGCAGTGGGGGACAGGTCCGTCGGGAGCTGTTTTTT	CASSGGQVRRELFF
TRBV6-6	.	TRBJ1-1	.	TGTGCCAGCAGCCAGGACACAGGGAACACTGAAGCTTTCTTT	CASSQDTGNTEAFF
TRBV20-1	few	TRBJ2-5	.	TGCAGTGCCGCGAGGGAGACCCAGTACTTC	CSAARETQYF
TRBV30	.	TRBJ2-3	.	TGTGCCTGGAGTGTCGCGGGAGATACGCAGTATTTT	CAWSVAGDTQYF
TRBV5-8	.	TRBJ1-2	TRBD1	TGTGCCAGCAGCCGGGGGACAGCTAACTATGGCTACACCTTC	CASSRGTANYGYTF
TRBV27	.	TRBJ2-2	TRBD2	TGTGCCAGCACAGACGCGCGGGGGACTAGCGGGAGCGGGGAGCTGTTTTTT	CASTDARGTSGSGELFF
TRBV19	.	TRBJ1-2	.	TGTGCCAGTACCCTTACCCAGGGCCTCTATGGCTACACCTTC	CASTLTQGLYGYTF
TRBV5-1	.	TRBJ1-2	TRBD1	TGCGCCAGCAGCACCCAGACAGGGAACTATGGCTACACCTTC	CASSTQTGNYGYTF
TRBV18	.	TRBJ2-7	.	TGTGCCAGCTCACCCCAGACAGACTCCTACGAGCAGTACTTC	CASSPQTDSYEQYF
TRBV4-1	.	TRBJ1-6	.	TGCGCCAGCAGCCTCCGCTCCGGGGGGGCGGATTCACCCCTCCACTTT	CASSLRSGGADSPLHF
TRBV5-1	.	TRBJ2-2	.	TGCGCCAGCAGCTTGGCGGGGGAGCTGTTTTTT	CASSLAGELFF
TRBV18	.	TRBJ2-7	TRBD1	TGTGCCAGCTCACCTACAGGGGAAGGGGTCGAGCAGTACTTC	CASSPTGEGVEQYF
TRBV5-1	.	TRBJ2-1	.	TGCGCCAGCAGCTTGGCGGAGGGGGCTTCCTACAATGAGCAGTTCTTC	CASSLAEGASYNEQFF
TRBV6-1	few	TRBJ2-1	TRBD2	TGTGCCAGCAGTGAATTGGCGGGAGGGCCCAATGAGCAGTTCTTC	CASSELAGGPNEQFF
TRBV5-1	.	TRBJ2-1	TRBD2	TGCGCCAGCAGCTTGGCCCCTGCTAGCGGGGGATTATACAATGAGCAGTTCTTC	CASSLAPASGGLYNEQFF
TRBV19	.	TRBJ2-6	TRBD1	TGTGCCAGTAGTCCAAGAACAGGGGGCACTGGGGCCAACGTCCTGACTTTC	CASSPRTGGTGANVLTF
TRBV29-1	.	TRBJ2-3	.	TGCAGCGTTGCGGCCCTGGGGATCGATACGCAGTATTTT	CSVAALGIDTQYF